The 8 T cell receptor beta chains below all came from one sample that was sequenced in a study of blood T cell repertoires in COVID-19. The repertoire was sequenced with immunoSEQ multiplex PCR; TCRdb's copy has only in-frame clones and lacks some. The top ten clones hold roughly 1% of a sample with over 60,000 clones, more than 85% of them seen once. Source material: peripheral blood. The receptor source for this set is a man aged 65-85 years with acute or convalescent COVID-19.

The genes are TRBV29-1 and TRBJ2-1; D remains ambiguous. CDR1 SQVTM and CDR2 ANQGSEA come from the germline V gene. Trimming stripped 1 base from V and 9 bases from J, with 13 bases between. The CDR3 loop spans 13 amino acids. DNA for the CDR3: TGCAGCGTTGAAGGGGCCAAAAACCGTGAGCAGTTCTTC. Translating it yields CSVEGAKNREQFF.

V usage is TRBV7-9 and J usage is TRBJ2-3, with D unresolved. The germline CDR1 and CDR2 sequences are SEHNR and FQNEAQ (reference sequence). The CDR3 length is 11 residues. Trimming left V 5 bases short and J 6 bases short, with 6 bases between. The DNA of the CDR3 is TGTGCCAGCAGCGCGCTTGATACGCAGTATTTT. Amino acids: CASSALDTQYF.

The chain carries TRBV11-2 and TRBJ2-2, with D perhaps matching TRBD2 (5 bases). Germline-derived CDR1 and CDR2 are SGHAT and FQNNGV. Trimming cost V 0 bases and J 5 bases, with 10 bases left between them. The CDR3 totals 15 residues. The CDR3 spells CASSLEPRGTGELFF. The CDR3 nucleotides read TGTGCCAGCAGCTTAGAACCCCGGGGTACCGGGGAGCTGTTTTTT.

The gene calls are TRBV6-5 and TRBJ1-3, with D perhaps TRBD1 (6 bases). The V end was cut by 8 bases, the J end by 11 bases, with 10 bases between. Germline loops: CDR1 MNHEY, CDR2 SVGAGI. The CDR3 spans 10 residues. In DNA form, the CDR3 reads TGTGCCAGCTCTACAGGGTCCATATATTTT. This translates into CASSTGSIYF.

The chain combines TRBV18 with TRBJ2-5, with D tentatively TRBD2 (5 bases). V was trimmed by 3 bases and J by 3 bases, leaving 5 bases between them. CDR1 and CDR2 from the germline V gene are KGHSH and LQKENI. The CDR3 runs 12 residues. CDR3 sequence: CASSPGEETQYF. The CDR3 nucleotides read TGTGCCAGCTCACCCGGGGAAGAGACCCAGTACTTC. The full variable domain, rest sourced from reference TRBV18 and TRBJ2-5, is NAGVMQNPRHLVRRRGQEARLRCSPMKGHSHVYWYRQLPEEGLKFMVYLQKENIIDESGMPKERFSAEFPKEGPSILRIQQVVRGDSAAYFCASSPGEETQYFGPGTRLLVL.

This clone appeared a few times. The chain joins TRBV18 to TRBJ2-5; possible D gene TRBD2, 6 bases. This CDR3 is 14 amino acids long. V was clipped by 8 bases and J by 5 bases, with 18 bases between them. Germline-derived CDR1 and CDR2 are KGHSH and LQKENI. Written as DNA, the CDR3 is TGTGCCAGCACCCCTTCGGGACTTGCGGAGACCCAGTACTTC. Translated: CASTPSGLAETQYF.

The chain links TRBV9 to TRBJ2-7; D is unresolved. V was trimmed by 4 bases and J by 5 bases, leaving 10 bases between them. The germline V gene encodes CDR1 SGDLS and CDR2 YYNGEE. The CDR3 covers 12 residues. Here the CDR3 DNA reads TGTGCCAGCAGCCGACATAACCACGAGCAGTACTTC. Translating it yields CASSRHNHEQYF.

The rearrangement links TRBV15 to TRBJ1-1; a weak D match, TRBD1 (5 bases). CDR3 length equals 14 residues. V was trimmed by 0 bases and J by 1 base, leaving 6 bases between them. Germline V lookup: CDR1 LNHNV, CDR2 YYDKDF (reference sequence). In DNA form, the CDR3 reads TGTGCCACCAGCAGAGAGGGGGGGAACACTGAAGCTTTCTTT. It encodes CATSREGGNTEAFF.